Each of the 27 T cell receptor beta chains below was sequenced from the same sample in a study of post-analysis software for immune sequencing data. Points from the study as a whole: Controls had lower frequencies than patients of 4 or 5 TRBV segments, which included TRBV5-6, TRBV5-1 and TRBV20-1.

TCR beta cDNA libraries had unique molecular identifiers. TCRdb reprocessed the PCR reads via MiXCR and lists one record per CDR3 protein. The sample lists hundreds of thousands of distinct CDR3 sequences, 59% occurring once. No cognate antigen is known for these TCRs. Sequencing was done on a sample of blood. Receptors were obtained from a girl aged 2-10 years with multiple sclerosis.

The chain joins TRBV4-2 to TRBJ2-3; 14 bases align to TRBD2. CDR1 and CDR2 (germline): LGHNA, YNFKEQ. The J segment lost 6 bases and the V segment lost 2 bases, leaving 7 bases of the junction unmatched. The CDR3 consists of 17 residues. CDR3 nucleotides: TGTGCCAGCAGCCAACCGGGACTAGCGGGAGAGTCTGATACGCAGTATTTT. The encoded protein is CASSQPGLAGESDTQYF.

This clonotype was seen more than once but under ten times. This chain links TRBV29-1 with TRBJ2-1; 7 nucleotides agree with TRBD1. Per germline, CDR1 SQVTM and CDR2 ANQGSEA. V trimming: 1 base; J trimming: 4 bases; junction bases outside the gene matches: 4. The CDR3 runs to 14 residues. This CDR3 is CSVEGGGGYNEQFF. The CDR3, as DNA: TGCAGCGTTGAAGGAGGGGGCGGGTACAATGAGCAGTTCTTC.

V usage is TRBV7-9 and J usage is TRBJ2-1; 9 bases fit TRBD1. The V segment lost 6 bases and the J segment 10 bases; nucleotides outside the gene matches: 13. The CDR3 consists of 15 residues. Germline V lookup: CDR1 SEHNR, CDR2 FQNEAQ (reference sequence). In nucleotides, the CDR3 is TGTGCCAGCAGGGGACAGGGAAGGGAAAGTAGGGAGCAGTTCTTC. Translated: CASRGQGRESREQFF.

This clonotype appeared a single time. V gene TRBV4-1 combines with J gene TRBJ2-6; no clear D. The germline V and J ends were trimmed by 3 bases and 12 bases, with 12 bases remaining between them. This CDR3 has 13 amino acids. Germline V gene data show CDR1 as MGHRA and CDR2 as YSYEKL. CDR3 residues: CASSHETVGVLTF. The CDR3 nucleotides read TGCGCCAGCAGCCATGAGACGGTCGGCGTCCTGACTTTC.

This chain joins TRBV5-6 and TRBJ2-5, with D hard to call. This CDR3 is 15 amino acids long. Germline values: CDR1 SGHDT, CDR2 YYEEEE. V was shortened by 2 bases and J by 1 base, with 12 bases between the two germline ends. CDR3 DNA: TGTGCCAGCAGCTTCCCAGGCGACCCCCAAGAGACCCAGTACTTC. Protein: CASSFPGDPQETQYF.

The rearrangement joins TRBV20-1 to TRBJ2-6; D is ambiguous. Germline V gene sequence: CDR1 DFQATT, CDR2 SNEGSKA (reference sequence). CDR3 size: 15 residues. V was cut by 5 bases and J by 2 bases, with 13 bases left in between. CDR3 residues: CSALSGEAGANVLTF. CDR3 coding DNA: TGCAGTGCTCTATCCGGTGAGGCTGGGGCCAACGTCCTGACTTTC.

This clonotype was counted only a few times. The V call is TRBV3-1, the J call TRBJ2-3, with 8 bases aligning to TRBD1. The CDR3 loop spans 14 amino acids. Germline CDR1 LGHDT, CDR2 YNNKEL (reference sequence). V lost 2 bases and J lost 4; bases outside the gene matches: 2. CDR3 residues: CASSQTGGSDTQYF. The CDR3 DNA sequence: TGTGCCAGCAGCCAAACAGGGGGATCAGATACGCAGTATTTT.

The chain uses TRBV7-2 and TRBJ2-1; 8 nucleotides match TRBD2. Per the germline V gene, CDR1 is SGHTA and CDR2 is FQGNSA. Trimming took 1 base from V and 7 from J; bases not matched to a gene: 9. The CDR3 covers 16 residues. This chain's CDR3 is CASSLVVGGAQNEQFF. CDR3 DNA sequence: TGTGCCAGCAGCTTAGTGGTCGGGGGGGCCCAGAATGAGCAGTTCTTC. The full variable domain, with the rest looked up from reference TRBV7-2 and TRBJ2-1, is GAGVSQSPSNKVTEKGKDVELRCDPISGHTALYWYRQSLGQGLEFLIYFQGNSAPDKSGLPSDRFSAERTGGSVSTLTIQRTQQEDSAVYLCASSLVVGGAQNEQFFGPGTRLTVL.

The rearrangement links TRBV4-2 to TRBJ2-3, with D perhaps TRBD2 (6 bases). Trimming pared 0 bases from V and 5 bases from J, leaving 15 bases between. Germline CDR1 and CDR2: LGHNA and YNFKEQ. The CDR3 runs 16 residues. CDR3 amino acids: CASSQDETRRGDTQYF. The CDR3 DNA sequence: TGTGCCAGCAGCCAAGACGAGACTAGGCGAGGAGATACGCAGTATTTT.

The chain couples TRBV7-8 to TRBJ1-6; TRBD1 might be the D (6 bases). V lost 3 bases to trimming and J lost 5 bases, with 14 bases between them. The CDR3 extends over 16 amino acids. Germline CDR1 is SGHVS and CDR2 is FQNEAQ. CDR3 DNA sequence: TGTGCCAGCAGCTTGTTACAGGGAGGCGATAATTCACCCCTCCACTTT. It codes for CASSLLQGGDNSPLHF.

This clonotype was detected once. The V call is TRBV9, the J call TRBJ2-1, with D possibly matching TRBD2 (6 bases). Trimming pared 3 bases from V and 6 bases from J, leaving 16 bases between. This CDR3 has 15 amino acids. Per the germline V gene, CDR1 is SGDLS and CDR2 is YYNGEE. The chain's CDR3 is CASSDLGVAANEQFF. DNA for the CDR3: TGTGCCAGCAGCGACCTCGGGGTAGCGGCCAATGAGCAGTTCTTC.

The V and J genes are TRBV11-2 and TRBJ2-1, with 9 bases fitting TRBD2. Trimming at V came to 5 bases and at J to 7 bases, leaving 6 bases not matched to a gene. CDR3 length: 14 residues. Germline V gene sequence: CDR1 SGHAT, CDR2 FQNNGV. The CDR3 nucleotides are TGTGCCAGCAGCGCGGGGACTAGCTGGAATGAGCAGTTCTTC. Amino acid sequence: CASSAGTSWNEQFF.

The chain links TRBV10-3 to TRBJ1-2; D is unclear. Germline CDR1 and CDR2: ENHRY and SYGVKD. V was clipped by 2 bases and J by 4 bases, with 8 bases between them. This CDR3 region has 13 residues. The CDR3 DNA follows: TGTGCCATCAGTGAGGAGGGCGGCTATGGCTACACCTTC. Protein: CAISEEGGYGYTF.

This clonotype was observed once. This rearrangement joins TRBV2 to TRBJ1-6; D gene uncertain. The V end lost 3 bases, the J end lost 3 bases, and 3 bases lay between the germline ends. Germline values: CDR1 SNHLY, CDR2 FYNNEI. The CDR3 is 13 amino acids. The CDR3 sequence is CASSDGYNSPLHF. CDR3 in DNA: TGTGCCAGCAGTGACGGCTATAATTCACCCCTCCACTTT.

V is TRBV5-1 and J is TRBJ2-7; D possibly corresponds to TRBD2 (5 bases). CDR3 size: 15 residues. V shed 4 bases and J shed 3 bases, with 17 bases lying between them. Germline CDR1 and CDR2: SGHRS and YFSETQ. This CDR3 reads CASSPGSGPLYEQYF. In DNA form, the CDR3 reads TGCGCCAGCAGCCCGGGGTCGGGCCCACTCTACGAGCAGTACTTC.

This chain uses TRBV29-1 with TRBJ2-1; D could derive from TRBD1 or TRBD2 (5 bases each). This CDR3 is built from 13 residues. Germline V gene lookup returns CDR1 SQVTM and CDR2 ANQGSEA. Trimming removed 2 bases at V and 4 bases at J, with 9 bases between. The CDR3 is CSVEWDRYNEQFF. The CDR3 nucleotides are TGCAGCGTTGAATGGGACCGATACAATGAGCAGTTCTTC.

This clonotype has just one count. The CDR3 nucleotides read TGTGCCAGCAGTTCTAACCTTTACGAGCAGTACTTC. It is translated as CASSSNLYEQYF. The V and J genes are TRBV12-3 or TRBV12-4 and TRBJ2-5; D not certain. TRBJ2-7 matches the DNA end more closely, so the J call is doubtful. CDR3 length: 12 residues.

Here the CDR3 reads CASSPGLAAVSSYNEQFF. The CDR3 region has the DNA TGTGCCAGCAGCCCGGGACTAGCGGCAGTGAGCTCCTACAATGAGCAGTTCTTC. The chain employs TRBV6-7 and TRBJ2-1; TRBD2 matches 11 bases. TRBV6-7 is flagged as an ORF with uncertain function. V lost 6 bases and J lost 0; bases outside the gene matches: 10. This CDR3 is 18 amino acids long.

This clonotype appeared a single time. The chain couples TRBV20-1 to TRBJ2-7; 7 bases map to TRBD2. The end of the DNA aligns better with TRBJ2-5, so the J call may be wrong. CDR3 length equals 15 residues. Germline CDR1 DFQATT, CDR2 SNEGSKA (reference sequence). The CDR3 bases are TGCAGTGCTAGAGATTTGGGGAGGGGTATTGAGACCCAGTACTTC. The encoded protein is CSARDLGRGIETQYF.

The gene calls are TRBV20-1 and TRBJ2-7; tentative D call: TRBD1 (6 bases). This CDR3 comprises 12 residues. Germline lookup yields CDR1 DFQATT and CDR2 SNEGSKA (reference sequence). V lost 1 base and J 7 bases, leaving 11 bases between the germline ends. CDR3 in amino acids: CSARVDRREQYF. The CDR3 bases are TGCAGTGCTAGAGTGGACAGAAGGGAGCAGTACTTC.

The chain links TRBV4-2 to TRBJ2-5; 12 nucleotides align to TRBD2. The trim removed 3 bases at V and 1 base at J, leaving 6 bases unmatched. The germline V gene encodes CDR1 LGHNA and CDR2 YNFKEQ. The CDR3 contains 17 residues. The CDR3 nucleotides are TGTGCCAGCAGCCAGAACGTGGGACTAGCGGGCCAAGAGACCCAGTACTTC. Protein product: CASSQNVGLAGQETQYF.

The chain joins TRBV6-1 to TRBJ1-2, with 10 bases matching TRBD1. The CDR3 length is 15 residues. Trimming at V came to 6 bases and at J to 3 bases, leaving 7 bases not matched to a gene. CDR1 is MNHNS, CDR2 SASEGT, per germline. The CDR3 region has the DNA TGTGCCAGCAGGATATCCGGGACAGGGGACTATGGCTACACCTTC. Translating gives CASRISGTGDYGYTF.

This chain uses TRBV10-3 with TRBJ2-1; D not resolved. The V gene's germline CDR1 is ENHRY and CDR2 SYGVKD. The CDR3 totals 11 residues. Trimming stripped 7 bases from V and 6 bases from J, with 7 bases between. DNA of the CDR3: TGTGCCATCACCTCGGGCAATGAGCAGTTCTTC. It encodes CAITSGNEQFF.

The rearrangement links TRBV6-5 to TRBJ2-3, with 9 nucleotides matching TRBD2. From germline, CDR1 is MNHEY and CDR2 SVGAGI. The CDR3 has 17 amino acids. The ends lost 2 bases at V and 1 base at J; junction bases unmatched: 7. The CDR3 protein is CASSYLQTSGRTDTQYF. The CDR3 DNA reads TGTGCCAGCAGTTACCTCCAGACTAGCGGCCGCACAGATACGCAGTATTTT.

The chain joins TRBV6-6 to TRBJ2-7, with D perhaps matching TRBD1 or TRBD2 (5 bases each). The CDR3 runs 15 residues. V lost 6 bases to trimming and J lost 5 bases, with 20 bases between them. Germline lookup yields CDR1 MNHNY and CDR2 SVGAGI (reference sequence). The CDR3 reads CASRSYGTLRNEQYF. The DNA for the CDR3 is TGTGCCAGCAGGTCCTACGGGACCCTAAGGAACGAGCAGTACTTC.

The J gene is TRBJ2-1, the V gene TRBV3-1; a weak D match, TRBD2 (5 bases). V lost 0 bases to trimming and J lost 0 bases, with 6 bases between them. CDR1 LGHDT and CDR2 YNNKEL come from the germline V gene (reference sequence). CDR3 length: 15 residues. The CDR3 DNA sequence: TGTGCCAGCAGCCAAGATGGAGGCTCCTACAATGAGCAGTTCTTC. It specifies CASSQDGGSYNEQFF.

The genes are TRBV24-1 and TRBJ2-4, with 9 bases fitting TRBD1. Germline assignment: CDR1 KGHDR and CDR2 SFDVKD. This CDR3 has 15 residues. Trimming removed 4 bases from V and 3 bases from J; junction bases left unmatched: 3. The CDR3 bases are TGTGCCACCAGTGACAGACAGGGGGACAAAAACATTCAGTACTTC. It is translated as CATSDRQGDKNIQYF.